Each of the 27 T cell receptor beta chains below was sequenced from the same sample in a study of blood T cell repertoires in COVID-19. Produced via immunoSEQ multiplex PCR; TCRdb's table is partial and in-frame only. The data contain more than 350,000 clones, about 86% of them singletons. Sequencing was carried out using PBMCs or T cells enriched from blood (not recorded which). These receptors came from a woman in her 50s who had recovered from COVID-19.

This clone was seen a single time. The CDR3 DNA follows: TGTGCCAGCAGCTACCGGGACAGGGGGCTCATGGGCACTGAAGCTTTCTTT. Protein: CASSYRDRGLMGTEAFF. This chain uses TRBV7-2 with TRBJ1-1; 12 bases align to TRBD1. Germline lookup yields CDR1 SGHTA and CDR2 FQGNSA. V dropped 4 bases and J dropped 4; count of bases not matched to a gene: 10. This CDR3 region has 17 residues.

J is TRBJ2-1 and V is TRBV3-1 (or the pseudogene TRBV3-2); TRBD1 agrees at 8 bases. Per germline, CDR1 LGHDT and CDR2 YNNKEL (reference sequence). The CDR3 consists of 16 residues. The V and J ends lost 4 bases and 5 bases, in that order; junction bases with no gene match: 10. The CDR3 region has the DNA TGTGCCAGCAGCCTAGATCCGGGACAGGTAAACAATGAGCAGTTCTTC. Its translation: CASSLDPGQVNNEQFF.

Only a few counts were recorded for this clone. Here the CDR3 reads CASSEDRGTGANVLTF. The DNA for the CDR3 is TGTGCCAGCAGTGAGGACAGGGGAACTGGGGCCAACGTCCTGACTTTC. The chain couples TRBV6-1 to TRBJ2-6; 9 nucleotides match TRBD1. CDR1 is MNHNS, CDR2 SASEGT, per germline. The CDR3 covers 16 residues. V lost 3 bases to trimming and J lost 2 bases; unmatched junction nucleotides: 2.

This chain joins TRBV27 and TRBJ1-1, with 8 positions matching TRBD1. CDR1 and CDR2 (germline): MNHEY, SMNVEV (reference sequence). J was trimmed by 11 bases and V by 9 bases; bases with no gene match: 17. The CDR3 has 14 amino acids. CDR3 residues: CASRSTGAFYRAFF. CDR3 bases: TGTGCCAGTCGGTCGACAGGGGCTTTTTACAGGGCTTTCTTT.

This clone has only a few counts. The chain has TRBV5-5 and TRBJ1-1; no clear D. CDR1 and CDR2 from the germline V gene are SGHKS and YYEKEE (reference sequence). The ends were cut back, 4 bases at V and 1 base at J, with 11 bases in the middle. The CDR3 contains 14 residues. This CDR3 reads CASSRGGRNTEAFF. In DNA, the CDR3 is TGTGCCAGCAGCCGAGGTGGGAGGAACACTGAAGCTTTCTTT.

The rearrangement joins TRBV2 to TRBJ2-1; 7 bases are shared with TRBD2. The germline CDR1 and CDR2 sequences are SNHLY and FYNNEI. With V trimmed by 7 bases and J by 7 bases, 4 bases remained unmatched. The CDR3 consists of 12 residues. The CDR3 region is CASTWGGNEQFF. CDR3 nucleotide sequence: TGTGCCAGCACGTGGGGGGGTAATGAGCAGTTCTTC.

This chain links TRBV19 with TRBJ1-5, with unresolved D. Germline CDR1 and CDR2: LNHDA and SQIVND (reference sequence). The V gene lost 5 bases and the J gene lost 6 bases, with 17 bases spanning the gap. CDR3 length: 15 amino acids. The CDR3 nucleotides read TGTGCCAGTAGTGATTTTGGAATGAGGAGTCAGCCCCAGCATTTT. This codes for CASSDFGMRSQPQHF.

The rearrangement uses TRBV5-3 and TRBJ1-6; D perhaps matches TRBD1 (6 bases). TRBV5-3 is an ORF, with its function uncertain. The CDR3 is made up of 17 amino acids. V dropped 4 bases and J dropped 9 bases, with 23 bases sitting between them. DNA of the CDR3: TGTGCCAGAAGCCCCTACCCACAGGGTCCCTCTGGTTCACCCCTCCACTTT. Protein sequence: CARSPYPQGPSGSPLHF.

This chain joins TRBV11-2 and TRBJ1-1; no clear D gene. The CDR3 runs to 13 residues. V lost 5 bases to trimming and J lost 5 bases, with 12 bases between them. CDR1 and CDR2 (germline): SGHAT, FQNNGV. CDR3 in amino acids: CASSLSGETEAFF. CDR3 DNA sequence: TGTGCCAGCAGCCTCTCCGGGGAGACTGAAGCTTTCTTT.

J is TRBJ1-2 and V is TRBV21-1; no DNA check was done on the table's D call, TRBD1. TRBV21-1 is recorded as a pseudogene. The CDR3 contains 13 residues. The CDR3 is CASTAQGSYGYTF. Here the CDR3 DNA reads TGTGCCAGCACGGCACAGGGGAGCTATGGCTACACCTTC.

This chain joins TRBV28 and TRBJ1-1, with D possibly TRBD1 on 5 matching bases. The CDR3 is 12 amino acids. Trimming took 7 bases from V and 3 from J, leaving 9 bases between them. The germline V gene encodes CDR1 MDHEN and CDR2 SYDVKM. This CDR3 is CASTSGHTEAFF. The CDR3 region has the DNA TGTGCCAGCACCTCAGGGCACACTGAAGCTTTCTTT.

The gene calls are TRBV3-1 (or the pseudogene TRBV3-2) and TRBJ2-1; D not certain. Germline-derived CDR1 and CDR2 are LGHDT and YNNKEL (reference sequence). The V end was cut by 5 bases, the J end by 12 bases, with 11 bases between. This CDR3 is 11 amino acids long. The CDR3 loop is CASSNNVGQFF. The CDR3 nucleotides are TGTGCCAGCAGCAACAATGTTGGGCAGTTCTTC.

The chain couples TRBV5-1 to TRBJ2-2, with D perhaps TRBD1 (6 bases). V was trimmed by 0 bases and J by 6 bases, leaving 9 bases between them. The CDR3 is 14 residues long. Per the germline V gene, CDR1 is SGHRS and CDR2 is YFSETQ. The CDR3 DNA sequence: TGCGCCAGCAGCTTGGAACAGGGACCCGGGGAGCTGTTTTTT. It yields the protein CASSLEQGPGELFF.

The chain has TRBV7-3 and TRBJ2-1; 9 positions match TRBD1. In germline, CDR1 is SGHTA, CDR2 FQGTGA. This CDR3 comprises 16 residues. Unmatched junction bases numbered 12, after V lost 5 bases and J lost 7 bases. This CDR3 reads CASSAVAGTGKNEQFF. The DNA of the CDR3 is TGTGCCAGCAGCGCCGTGGCCGGGACAGGGAAGAATGAGCAGTTCTTC.

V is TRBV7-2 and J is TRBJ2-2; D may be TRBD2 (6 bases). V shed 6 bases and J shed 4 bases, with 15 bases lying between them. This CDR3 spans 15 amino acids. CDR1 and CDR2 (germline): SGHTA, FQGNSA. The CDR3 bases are TGTGCCAGCAGTCATCGGGGCGGGGCCACCGGGGAGCTGTTTTTT. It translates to CASSHRGGATGELFF.

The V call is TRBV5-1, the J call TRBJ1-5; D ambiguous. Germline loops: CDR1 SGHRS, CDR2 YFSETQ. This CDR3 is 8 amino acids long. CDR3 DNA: TGCGGCGGACAGCCCCAGCATTTT. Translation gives CGGQPQHF.

The CDR3 sequence: CATSRGDRGHNYGYTF. The CDR3 coding sequence is TGTGCCACCAGCAGAGGGGACAGGGGGCATAACTATGGCTACACCTTC. This rearrangement joins TRBV15 to TRBJ1-2; 12 positions match TRBD1. Trimming cost V 1 base and J 1 base; bases outside gene matches: 1. The CDR3 is 16 amino acids. The germline V gene encodes CDR1 LNHNV and CDR2 YYDKDF (reference sequence).

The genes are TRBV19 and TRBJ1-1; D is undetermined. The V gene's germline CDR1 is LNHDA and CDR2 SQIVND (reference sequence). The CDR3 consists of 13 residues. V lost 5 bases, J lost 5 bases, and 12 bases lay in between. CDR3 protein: CASSPRSRTEAFF. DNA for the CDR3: TGTGCCAGTAGTCCCCGGTCGCGGACTGAAGCTTTCTTT.

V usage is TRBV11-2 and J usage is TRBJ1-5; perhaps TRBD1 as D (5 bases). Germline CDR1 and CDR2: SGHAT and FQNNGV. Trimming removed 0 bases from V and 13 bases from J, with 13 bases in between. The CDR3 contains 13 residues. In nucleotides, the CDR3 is TGTGCCAGCAGCTTAGATCAGGGACTCCAGCAGCATTTT. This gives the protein CASSLDQGLQQHF. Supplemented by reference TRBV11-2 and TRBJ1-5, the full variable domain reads EAGVAQSPRYKIIEKRQSVAFWCNPISGHATLYWYQQILGQGPKLLIQFQNNGVVDDSQLPKDRFSAERLKGVDSTLKIQPAKLEDSAVYLCASSLDQGLQQHFGDGTRLSIL.

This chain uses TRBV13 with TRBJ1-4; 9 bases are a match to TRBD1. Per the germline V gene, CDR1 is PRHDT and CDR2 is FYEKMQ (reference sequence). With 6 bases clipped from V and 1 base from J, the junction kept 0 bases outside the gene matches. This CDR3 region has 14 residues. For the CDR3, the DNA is TGTGCCAGCAGGGGACAGGGAACTAATGAAAAACTGTTTTTT. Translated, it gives CASRGQGTNEKLFF.

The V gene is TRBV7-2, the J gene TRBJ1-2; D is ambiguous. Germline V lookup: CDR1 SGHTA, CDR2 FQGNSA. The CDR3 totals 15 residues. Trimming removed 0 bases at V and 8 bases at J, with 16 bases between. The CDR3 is CASSLAVVTPQGYTF. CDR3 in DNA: TGTGCCAGCAGCTTAGCGGTCGTCACCCCGCAGGGCTACACCTTC.

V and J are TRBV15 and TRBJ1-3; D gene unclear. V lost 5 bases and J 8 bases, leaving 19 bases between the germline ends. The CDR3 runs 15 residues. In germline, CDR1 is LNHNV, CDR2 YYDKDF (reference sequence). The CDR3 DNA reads TGTGCCACCAGCGCCAATCTTCTCGGAGCGGACACCATATATTTT. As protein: CATSANLLGADTIYF.

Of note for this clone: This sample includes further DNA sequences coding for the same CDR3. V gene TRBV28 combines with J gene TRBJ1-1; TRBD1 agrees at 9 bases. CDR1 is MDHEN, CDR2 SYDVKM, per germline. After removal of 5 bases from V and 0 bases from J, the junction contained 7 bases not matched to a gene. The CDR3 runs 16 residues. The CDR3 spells CASSPRTGAMNTEAFF. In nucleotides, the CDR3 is TGTGCCAGCAGTCCCCGGACAGGGGCCATGAACACTGAAGCTTTCTTT.

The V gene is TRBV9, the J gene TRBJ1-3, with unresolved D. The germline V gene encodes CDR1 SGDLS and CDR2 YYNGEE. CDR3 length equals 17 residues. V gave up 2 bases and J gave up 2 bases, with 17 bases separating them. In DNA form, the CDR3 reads TGTGCCAGCAGCGTGAGGTCGGGGAGTCATACTGGAAACACCATATATTTT. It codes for CASSVRSGSHTGNTIYF.

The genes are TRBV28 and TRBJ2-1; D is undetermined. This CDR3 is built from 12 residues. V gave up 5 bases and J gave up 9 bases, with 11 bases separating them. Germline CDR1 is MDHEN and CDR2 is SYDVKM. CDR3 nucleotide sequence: TGTGCCAGCAGTCAACAGCAATCTGAGCAGTTCTTC. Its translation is CASSQQQSEQFF.

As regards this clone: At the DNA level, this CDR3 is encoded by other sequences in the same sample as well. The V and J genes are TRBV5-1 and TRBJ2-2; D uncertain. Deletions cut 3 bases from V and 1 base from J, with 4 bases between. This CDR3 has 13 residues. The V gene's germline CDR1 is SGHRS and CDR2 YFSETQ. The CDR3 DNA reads TGCGCCAGCAGCTCACAGAACACCGGGGAGCTGTTTTTT. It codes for CASSSQNTGELFF.

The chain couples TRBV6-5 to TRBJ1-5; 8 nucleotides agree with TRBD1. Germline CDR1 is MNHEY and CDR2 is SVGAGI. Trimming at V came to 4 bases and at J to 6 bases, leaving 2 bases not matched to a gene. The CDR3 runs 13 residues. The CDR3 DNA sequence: TGTGCCAGCAGTTCGCAGGGGGCTCAGCCCCAGCATTTT. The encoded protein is CASSSQGAQPQHF.